This paragraph covers one T cell receptor (beta chain) sequence. The junction does not match germline at one end; this may be a read error. CDR1 and CDR2 from the germline V gene are MNHEY and SMNVEV (reference sequence). The CDR3 has 15 amino acids. The data derive from a study of molecular identifiers for immune sequencing clone quantification. TCRdb re-called the PCR reads with MiXCR, one entry per CDR3 protein. The data hold about 640,000 distinct CDR3 sequences, with just under 20% observed a single time. The chain combines TRBV27 with TRBJ2-1; D possibly uses TRBD1 or TRBD2 (5 bases each). Input material: naive CD8+ T cells from blood, with Jurkat cell RNA spiked in. Subset noted: FACS-sorted CD8+CD4-CCR7+CD45RA+ naive T cells. This TCR derives from a human donor in good health. Some libraries in this study had Jurkat cell RNA spiked in. The CDR3 region has the DNA TGTGCCAGCAGTTTGTACGGGACCTTCTACAATGAGCGGTTCTTC. Amino acids: CASSLYGTFYNERFF.